This is a list of T cell receptor beta chains from one sample in a study of blood T cell repertoires in COVID-19. Sequenced by immunoSEQ multiplex PCR; TCRdb stores in-frame clones only, minus some. The sample lists 250,000 or so clones, more than 80% seen once, with roughly 1.8% in the top ten. Sequencing was performed on PBMCs or T cells enriched from blood (not recorded which). The receptors shown here come from a man in his 60s who had recovered from COVID-19. The CDR3 runs from the conserved cysteine through the conserved F or W. A D gene is named only where the DNA matches it firmly. Expanded clones are given a class, and other clones once, few, many or no size at all.

d_gene: .; v_gene: TRBV30; len: 14; j_gene: TRBJ1-2; abundance: .; CDR3nt: TGTGCCTGGAGTGTACAGGGAGGGGGTTTTGGCTACACCTTC; CDR3aa: CAWSVQGGGFGYTF
d_gene: TRBD1; v_gene: TRBV11-3; len: 18; j_gene: TRBJ2-7; abundance: once; CDR3nt: TGTGCCAGCAGCCTGACCACCGGGACAGGGGGCCTCTCCTACGAGCAGTACTTC; CDR3aa: CASSLTTGTGGLSYEQYF
d_gene: .; v_gene: TRBV24-1; len: 16; j_gene: TRBJ1-2; abundance: .; CDR3nt: TGTGCCACCAGTGAGTCCCGACAGAGTTCTAACTATGGCTACACCTTC; CDR3aa: CATSESRQSSNYGYTF
d_gene: TRBD1; v_gene: TRBV5-1; len: 15; j_gene: TRBJ2-5; abundance: .; CDR3nt: TGCGCCAGCAGCCAACAGGGGGCTAAAGGGGAGACCCAGTACTTC; CDR3aa: CASSQQGAKGETQYF
d_gene: .; v_gene: TRBV12-5; len: 14; j_gene: TRBJ1-1; abundance: .; CDR3nt: TGTGCTAGTGGTCAGGACAAGTGGAACACTGAAGCTTTCTTT; CDR3aa: CASGQDKWNTEAFF
d_gene: TRBD1; v_gene: TRBV28; len: 17; j_gene: TRBJ2-7; abundance: .; CDR3nt: TGTGCCAGTCTGAGAGGGGGACAGGGGATCGTTTCCTACGAGCAGTACTTC; CDR3aa: CASLRGGQGIVSYEQYF
d_gene: TRBD2; v_gene: TRBV11-3; len: 16; j_gene: TRBJ2-3; abundance: .; CDR3nt: TGTGCCAGCAGCTCGTTGGCGCGGGGGGGCCCAGATACGCAGTATTTT; CDR3aa: CASSSLARGGPDTQYF
d_gene: TRBD1; v_gene: TRBV9; len: 14; j_gene: TRBJ1-1; abundance: .; CDR3nt: TGTGCCAGCAGCGTAGGGACAGGGGTTACTGAAGCTTTCTTT; CDR3aa: CASSVGTGVTEAFF
d_gene: TRBD1; v_gene: TRBV5-1; len: 14; j_gene: TRBJ1-2; abundance: once; CDR3nt: TGCGCCAGCGGGTCCTTGGACAGGGACTATGGCTACACCTTC; CDR3aa: CASGSLDRDYGYTF
d_gene: .; v_gene: TRBV5-1; len: 15; j_gene: TRBJ1-1; abundance: .; CDR3nt: TGCGCCAGCAGCTCGACAGGATCAAGAAACACTGAAGCTTTCTTT; CDR3aa: CASSSTGSRNTEAFF
d_gene: TRBD2; v_gene: TRBV19; len: 15; j_gene: TRBJ2-3; abundance: .; CDR3nt: TGTGCCAGTAGTATCGAAACTAGCGGGGTAGATACGCAGTATTTT; CDR3aa: CASSIETSGVDTQYF
d_gene: .; v_gene: TRBV5-3; len: 15; j_gene: TRBJ1-5; abundance: .; CDR3nt: TGTGCCAGAAGCTTAGTCAGGGGAGACAATCAGCCCCAGCATTTT; CDR3aa: CARSLVRGDNQPQHF
d_gene: .; v_gene: TRBV6-5; len: 15; j_gene: TRBJ2-2; abundance: few; CDR3nt: TGTGCCAGCAGGCAGACCGGGACTTCCACCGGGGAGCTGTTTTTT; CDR3aa: CASRQTGTSTGELFF
d_gene: .; v_gene: TRBV11-1; len: 12; j_gene: TRBJ2-7; abundance: .; CDR3nt: TGTGCCAGCAGCTCAGGGTTATCTGAGCAGTACTTC; CDR3aa: CASSSGLSEQYF
d_gene: .; v_gene: TRBV4-2; len: 14; j_gene: TRBJ2-1; abundance: few; CDR3nt: TGTGCCAGCAGCCAAGAAGCCAGGGCCTATGAGCAGTTCTTC; CDR3aa: CASSQEARAYEQFF
d_gene: TRBD1; v_gene: TRBV7-9; len: 16; j_gene: TRBJ2-2; abundance: .; CDR3nt: TGTGCCAGCAGCTCACGTCCCGGGACAGTCACCGGGGAGCTGTTTTTT; CDR3aa: CASSSRPGTVTGELFF